Below, one TCR beta chain is given with its context. The antigen it binds to is not known. From the germline V gene (reference sequence), CDR1 is MNHEY and CDR2 is SMNVEV. The CDR3 contains 16 residues, cysteine and phenylalanine counted. DNA is not recorded here. Data came from an Illumina HiSeq 2000. 5'RACE template switching, by which a universal primer site and unique molecular identifiers were added, was used to make TCR beta cDNA libraries. cDNA synthesis was primed from the TCR beta constant segment and was followed by two successive PCR amplification steps. The authors processed their data as follows. MIGEC handled demultiplexing of the reads and grouping by UMI, while MiTCR was used to assemble and quantify clonotypes. To exclude erroneous sequences, any TCR cDNA sequence not supported by at least two reads was discarded. The tcR package was used for downstream repertoire analysis, and clonotypes were matched between fractions using CDR3 nucleotide sequence together with V segment. VDJmatch was used to annotate antigen specificity against VDJdb, with one amino acid substitution in CDR3 allowed. TCRdb reprocessed the sequencing reads and holds a single record per CDR3 protein sequence, with no DNA. The V and J calls, along with clone size, are taken from TCRdb and not from the paper's own processing. The sample table records about 550,000 distinct CDR3 sequences. The top ten clones comprise approximately 4% of the sample.

To determine HCMV serostatus, a commercial ELISA kit was used to detect HCMV-specific IgG in serum. Ficoll density gradient centrifugation was used to isolate peripheral blood mononuclear cells from blood. The record originates from a study of T cells expressing NK-cell markers (dated by TCRdb to 2020 to 2021). Notes on the research overall: TCR beta-chain repertoires were profiled in sorted CD3+CD56+NKG2C+, CD3+CD56+NKG2C- and CD3+CD56-NKG2C+ T-cell subsets from roughly eight donors. Among the eight sequenced donors, only one was HCMV-seronegative, while the other seven were HCMV-seropositive. All eight donors whose samples were sequenced were randomly selected healthy volunteers, three of them men and five women. The libraries were sequenced on Illumina HiSeq 2000/2500, MiSeq or NextSeq, producing 2 x 150 bp reads.

Summary of the overall study and its limitations: In more than five donors, the dominant CD3+CD56+NKG2C+ clonotypes were found to rank among the top 10 CD8+ clonotypes and to make up 1.0-7.0% of CD8+ T cells. It remained unclear whether the expanded NKG2C-expressing T cell clones were specific for HCMV antigens. Those dominant clonotypes were again the most abundant among CD3+CD56-NKG2C+ cells in a handful of donors, at about 25-65%.

Source material: blood T cells: a sorted CD56 or NKG2C T cell subset, CD4+ or CD8+ T cells, or bulk PBMC T cells (not recorded which). The rearrangement joined TRBV27 to TRBJ2-1; TCRdb calls TRBD2, which cannot be checked without DNA. The receptor was derived from a man aged 18 to 29 in good health. Donor details come from another sample of the same person, matched by shared clones. The CDR3 protein: CASSLVIAGGPDEQFF.